This T cell receptor (beta chain) comes out of a study of chemoradiotherapy in HPV16-positive cancers. Regarding the study as a whole: Candidate HPV-specific clones and E7-related TCR motifs grew in tumor during treatment.

This clone occurred once. Its target is not known. The CDR3 consists of 17 residues. After removal of 4 bases from V and 5 bases from J, the junction contained 12 bases not matched to a gene. Germline-derived CDR1 and CDR2 are SGHNT and YYREEE (reference sequence). Assay used: immunoSEQ multiplex PCR; TCRdb lists only in-frame clones, some missing. Here the sample spans about 53,000 clones, roughly nine tenths being singletons. Repeated repertoire sampling spanned the course of chemoradiotherapy. Material: blood, obtained from a patient who underwent chemoradiotherapy. The clonotype was recovered from a human donor with HPV-associated anogenital cancer. V and J are TRBV5-4 and TRBJ1-1, with 12 bases that match TRBD1. The CDR3 protein is CASSPGTGGKVLTEAFF. As DNA, the CDR3 is TGTGCCAGCAGCCCCGGGACAGGGGGCAAGGTCCTTACTGAAGCTTTCTTT.